Listed here is a single TCR beta chain. This specimen comes from a study of blood T cell repertoires in COVID-19. Clones were sequenced by immunoSEQ multiplex PCR, and TCRdb holds only the in-frame ones, with some missing. The data contain 200,000 to 250,000 clones, 80% to 90% of them singletons. The CDR3 loop spans 13 amino acids. V dropped 4 bases and J dropped 3; count of bases not matched to a gene: 6. Germline CDR1 SQVTM, CDR2 ANQGSEA. The sample taken for sequencing was peripheral blood. The TCR was taken from a woman at least 80 years old with active or convalescent COVID-19. The chain uses TRBV29-1 and TRBJ2-7; 7 bases map to TRBD1. CDR3 region: CSVGRGRGYEQYF. CDR3 coding DNA: TGCAGCGTTGGTAGGGGGCGCGGCTACGAGCAGTACTTC.